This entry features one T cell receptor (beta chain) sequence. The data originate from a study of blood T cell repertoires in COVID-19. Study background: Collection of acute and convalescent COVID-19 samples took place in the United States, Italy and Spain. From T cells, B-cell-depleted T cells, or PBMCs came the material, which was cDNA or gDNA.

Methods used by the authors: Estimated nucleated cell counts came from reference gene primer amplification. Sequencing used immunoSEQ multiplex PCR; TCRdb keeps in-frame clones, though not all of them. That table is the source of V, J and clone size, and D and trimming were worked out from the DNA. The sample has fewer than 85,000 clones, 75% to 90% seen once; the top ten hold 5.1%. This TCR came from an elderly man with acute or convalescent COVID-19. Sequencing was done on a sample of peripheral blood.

CDR3 loop: CASSSGGTSGRGYETQYF. CDR3 coding DNA: TGTGCCAGCAGCTCTGGAGGGACTAGCGGGAGGGGGTATGAGACCCAGTACTTC. The chain employs TRBV7-7 and TRBJ2-5; 16 nucleotides line up with TRBD2. CDR1 SSHAT and CDR2 FNYEAQ come from the germline V gene (reference sequence). The V gene end was trimmed by 4 bases and the J gene end by 5 bases; junction bases not matched to a gene: 10. The CDR3 runs to 18 residues.